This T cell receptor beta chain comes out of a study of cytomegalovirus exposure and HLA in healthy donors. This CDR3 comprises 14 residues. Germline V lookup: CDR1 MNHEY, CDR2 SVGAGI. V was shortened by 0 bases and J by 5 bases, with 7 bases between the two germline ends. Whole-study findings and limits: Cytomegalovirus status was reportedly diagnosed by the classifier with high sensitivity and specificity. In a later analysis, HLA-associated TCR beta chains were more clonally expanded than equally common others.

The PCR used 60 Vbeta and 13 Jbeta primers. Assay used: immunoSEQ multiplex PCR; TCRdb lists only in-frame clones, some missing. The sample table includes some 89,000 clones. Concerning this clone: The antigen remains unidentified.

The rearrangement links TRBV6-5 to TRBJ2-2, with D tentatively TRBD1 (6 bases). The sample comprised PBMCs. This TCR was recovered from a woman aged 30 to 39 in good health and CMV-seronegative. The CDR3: CASSYSTGTGELFF. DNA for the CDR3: TGTGCCAGCAGTTACTCGACAGGAACCGGGGAGCTGTTTTTT.